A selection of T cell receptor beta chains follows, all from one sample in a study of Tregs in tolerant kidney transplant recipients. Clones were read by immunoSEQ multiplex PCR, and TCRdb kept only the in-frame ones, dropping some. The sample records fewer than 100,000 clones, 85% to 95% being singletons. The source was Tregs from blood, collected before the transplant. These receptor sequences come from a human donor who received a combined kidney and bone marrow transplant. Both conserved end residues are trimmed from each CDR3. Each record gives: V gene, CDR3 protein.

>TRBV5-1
ASSLYSGTRGSGELF
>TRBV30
AWSVSGTDTQY
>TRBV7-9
ASSLVQGPSTDTQY
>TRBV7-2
ASQLAANTGELF
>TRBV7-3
ASSLTGTGRETSPLYEQY
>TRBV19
ASSKGAGANVLT
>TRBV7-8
ASSLVDSFGQF
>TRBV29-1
SVDRTRAERGTGSHSHGYT
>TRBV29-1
SVTQPGQVYEQY
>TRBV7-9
ASSLPPSTDTQY
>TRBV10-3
AISEAGGPREQF
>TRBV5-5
ASSPPGPISGNTIY
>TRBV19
ASRPRGINYGYT
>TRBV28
ASSGDGGFGYEQY
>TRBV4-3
ASRKVGTDTQY
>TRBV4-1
ASSQDLRGGTDTQY
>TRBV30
AWSVPLAGGPYEQY
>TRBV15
ATSLGSDSAKYGYT
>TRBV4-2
ASSLPRAGVPSYNEQF
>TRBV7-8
ASSFLWSDTEAF
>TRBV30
AWSVGGQGVVGELF
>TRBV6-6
ASSPREETQY
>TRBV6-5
ASSQGNYGYT
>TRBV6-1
ASSEPGSYSYEQY
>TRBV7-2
ASSLAGRNEQF
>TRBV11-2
ASSFLAGGPSHEQF
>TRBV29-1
SVGAGREKLF
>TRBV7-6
ASSLGGIYEQY
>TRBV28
AGRSATNEKLF
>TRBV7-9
ASSLIGTGDSSPLH
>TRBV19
ASSVGGRGPSYEQY
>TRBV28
ASSSPGQGEETQY
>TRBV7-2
ASSYDFSGSDEQY
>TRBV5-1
ASSLSGIAYEQY
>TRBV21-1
ASSQTLLDYEQY
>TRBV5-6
ASSFTGQNNQPQH
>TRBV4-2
ASSPLPGLSSYNEQF
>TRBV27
ASSFGTRFAGFNEQF
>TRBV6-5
ASSYRGDINSPLH
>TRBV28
ASSWAILREGRGNEQF
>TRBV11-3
ASSLSRGPQETQY
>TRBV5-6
ASSLQGYGYT
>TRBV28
ASSYNNEQF
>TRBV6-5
ASSQSRAHEQY
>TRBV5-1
ASSPTGDYGYT
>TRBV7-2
ASSLAGTGFPGELF
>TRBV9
ASSVRHLTDTQY
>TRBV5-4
ASSPRTANTEAF
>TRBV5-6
ASSFDRGNTEAF
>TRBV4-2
ASSQDRGTTSYEQY
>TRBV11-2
ASSTGISGNTIY
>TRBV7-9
ASSRTWSDVHADTQY